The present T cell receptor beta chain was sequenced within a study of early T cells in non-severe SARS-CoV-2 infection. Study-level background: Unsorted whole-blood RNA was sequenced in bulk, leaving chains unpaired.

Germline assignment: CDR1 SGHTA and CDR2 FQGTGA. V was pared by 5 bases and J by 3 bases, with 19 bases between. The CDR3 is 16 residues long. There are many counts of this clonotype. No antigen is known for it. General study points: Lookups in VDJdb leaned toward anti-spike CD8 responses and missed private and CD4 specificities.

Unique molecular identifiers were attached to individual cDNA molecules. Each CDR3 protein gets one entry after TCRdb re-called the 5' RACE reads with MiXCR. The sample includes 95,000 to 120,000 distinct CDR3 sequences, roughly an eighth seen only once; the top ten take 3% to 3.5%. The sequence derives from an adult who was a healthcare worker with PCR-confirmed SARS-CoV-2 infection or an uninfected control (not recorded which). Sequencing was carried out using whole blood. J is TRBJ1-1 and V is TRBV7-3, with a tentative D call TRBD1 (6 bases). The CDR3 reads CASSTQWGRGYTEAFF. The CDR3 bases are TGTGCCAGCAGCACCCAGTGGGGCAGGGGTTACACTGAAGCTTTCTTT. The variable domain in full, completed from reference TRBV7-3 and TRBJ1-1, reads GAGVSQTPSNKVTEKGKYVELRCDPISGHTALYWYRQSLGQGPEFLIYFQGTGAADDSGLPNDRFFAVRPEGSVSTLKIQRTERGDSAVYLCASSTQWGRGYTEAFFGQGTRLTVV.